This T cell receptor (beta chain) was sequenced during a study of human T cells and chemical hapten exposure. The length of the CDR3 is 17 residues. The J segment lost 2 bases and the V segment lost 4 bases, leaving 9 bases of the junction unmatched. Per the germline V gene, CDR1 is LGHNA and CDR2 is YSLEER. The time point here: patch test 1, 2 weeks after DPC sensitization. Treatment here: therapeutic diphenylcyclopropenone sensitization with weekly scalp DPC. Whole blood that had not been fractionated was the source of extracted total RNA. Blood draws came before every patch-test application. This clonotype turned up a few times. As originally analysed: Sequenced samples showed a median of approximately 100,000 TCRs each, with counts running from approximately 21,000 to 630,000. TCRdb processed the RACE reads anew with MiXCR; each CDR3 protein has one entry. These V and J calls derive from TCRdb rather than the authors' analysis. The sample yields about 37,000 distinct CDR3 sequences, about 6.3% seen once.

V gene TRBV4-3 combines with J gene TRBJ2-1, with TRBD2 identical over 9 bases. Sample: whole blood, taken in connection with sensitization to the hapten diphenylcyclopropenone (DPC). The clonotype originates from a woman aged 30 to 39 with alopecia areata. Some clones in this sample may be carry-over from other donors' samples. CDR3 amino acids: CASSPTWERGAYNEQFF. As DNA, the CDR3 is TGCGCCAGCAGCCCCACATGGGAGCGGGGGGCCTACAATGAGCAGTTCTTC.